This T cell receptor beta chain originates from a study of T cell responses to AZD1222 COVID-19 vaccine. At the level of the study: It was second doses at about 4 or about 12 weeks that were pooled.

The study's findings and limits: It was only a handful of AZD1222 recipients who were seropositive at baseline. Repertoire sampling was restricted to post-peak T cell response timepoints.

Germline lookup yields CDR1 GTSNPN and CDR2 SVGIG (reference sequence). V was shortened by 4 bases and J by 3 bases, with 12 bases between the two germline ends. The CDR3 totals 13 residues. Concerning this clone: Its antigen is undetermined.

Data came from immunoSEQ multiplex PCR; TCRdb stores just in-frame clones and leaves some out. This table has 95,000 to 100,000 clones, roughly 87% appearing once. The material sequenced was peripheral blood, taken on day 0 of AZD1222 vaccination. The rearrangement joins TRBV30 to TRBJ1-1; D remains ambiguous. The TCR was taken from an adult in good health. The CDR3 DNA follows: TGTGCCTGGACCCTTCATTCTCACACTGAAGCTTTCTTT. It translates to CAWTLHSHTEAFF.